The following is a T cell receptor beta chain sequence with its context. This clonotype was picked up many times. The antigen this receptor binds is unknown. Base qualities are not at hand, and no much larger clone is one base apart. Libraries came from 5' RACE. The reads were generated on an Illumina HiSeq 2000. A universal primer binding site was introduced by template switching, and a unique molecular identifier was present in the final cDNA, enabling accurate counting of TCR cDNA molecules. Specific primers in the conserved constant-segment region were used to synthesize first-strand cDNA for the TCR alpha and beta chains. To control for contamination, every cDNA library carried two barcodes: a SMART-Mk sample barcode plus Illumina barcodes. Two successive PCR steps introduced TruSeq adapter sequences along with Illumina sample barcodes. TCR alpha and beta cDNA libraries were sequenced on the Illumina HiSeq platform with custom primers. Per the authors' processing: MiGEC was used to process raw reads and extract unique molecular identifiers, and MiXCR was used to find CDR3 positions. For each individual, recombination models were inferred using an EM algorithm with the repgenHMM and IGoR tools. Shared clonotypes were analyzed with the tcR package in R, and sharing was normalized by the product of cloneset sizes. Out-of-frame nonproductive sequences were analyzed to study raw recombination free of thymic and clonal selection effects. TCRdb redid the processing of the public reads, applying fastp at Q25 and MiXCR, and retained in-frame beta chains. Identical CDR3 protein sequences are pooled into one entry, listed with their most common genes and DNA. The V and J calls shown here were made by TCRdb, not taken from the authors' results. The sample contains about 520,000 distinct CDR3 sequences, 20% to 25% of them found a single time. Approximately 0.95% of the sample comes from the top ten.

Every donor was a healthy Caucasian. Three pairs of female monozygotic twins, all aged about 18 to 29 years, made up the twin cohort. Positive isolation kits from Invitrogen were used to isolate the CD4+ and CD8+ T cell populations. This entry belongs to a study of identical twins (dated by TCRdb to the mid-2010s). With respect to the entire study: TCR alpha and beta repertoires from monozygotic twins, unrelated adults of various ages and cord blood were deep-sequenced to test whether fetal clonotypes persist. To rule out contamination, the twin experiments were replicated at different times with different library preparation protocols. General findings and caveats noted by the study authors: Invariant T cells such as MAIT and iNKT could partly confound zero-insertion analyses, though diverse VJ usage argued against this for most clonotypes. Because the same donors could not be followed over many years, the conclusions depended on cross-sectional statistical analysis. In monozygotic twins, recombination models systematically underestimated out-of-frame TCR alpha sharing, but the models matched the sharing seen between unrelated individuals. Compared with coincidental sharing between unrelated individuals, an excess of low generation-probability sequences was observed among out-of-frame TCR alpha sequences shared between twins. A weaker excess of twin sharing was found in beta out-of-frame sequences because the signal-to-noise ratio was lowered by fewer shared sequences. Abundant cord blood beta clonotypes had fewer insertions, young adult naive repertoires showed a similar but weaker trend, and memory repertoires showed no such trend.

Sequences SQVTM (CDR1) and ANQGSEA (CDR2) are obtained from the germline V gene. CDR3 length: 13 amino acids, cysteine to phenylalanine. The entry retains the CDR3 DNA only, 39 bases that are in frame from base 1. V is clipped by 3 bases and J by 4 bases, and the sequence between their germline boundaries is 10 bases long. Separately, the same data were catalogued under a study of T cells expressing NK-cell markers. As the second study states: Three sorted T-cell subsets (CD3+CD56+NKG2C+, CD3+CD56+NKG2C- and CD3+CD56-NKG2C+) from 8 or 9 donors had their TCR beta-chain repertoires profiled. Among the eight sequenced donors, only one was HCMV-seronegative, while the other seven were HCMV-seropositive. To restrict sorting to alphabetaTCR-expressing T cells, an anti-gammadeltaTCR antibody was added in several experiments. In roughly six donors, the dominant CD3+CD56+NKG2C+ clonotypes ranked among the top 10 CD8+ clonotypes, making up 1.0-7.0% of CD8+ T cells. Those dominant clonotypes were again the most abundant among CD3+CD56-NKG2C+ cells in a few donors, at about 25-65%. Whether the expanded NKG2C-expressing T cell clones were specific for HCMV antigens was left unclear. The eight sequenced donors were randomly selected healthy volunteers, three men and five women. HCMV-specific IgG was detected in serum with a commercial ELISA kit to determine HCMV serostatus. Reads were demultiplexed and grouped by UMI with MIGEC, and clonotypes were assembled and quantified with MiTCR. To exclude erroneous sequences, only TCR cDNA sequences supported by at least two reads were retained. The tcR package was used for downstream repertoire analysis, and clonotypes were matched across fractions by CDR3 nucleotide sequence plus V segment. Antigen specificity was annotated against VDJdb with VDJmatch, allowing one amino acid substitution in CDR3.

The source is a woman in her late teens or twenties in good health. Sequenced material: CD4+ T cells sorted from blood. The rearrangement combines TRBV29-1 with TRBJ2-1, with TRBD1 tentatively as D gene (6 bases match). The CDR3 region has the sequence CSVEARGYNEQFF. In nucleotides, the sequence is TGCAGCGTTGAGGCCAGGGGATACAATGAGCAGTTCTTC.